Below, one T cell receptor beta chain is given with its context. Only one count was recorded for this clone. Its cognate antigen has yet to be identified. Base qualities are missing; no much larger clone stands one base away. This sample was taken from a study of OX40 agonist ivuxolimab in advanced cancers. About the full investigation: Ivuxolimab was an agonistic, fully human IgG2 monoclonal antibody directed against OX40 (CD134), a costimulatory receptor. Intravenous ivuxolimab was administered to patients every 2 weeks at six dose levels: 0.01, 0.1, 0.3, 1.5, 3 and 10 mg/kg. Of the approximately 50 dose-escalation patients, hepatocellular carcinoma was present in about 20, melanoma in some 15, renal cell carcinoma in 9 and head and neck cancer in 9. In the dose-escalation cohort, approximately 82% of patients were male, and the mean age was approximately 64 years, with a range of about 23 to 90. Patients were allowed to have had prior anti-PD-1, anti-PD-L1 or anti-CTLA-4 therapy, and approximately 40% of the dose-escalation patients had previously received checkpoint inhibitors. Partial responses occurred in three dose-escalation patients, of whom one had hepatocellular carcinoma and two had cutaneous melanoma. The purpose of peripheral TCRbeta sequencing was to test whether ivuxolimab changed TCR sequence diversity and led to clonal T-cell expansion. The paper reports the monotherapy dose-escalation portion (N of about 51 patients) of the phase I ivuxolimab trial. Overall study outcomes, separate from this receptor: In the 0.1-3.0 mg/kg groups, partial responders were among the patients with the lowest normalized peripheral clonal expansion, particularly in CD8+ T cells. The antigen specificity of the peripheral T cells that underwent clonal expansion was not determined. At doses from 0.1 to 3.0 mg/kg, clonal expansion was seen in both CD4+ and CD8+ blood T cells between baseline and week 6. After ivuxolimab, more expanded clones were found on average in CD8+ T cells than in CD4+ T cells. Low levels of normalized T-cell clonal expansion were also shown by some nonresponding patients.

To sequence the TCRbeta CDR3 region, genomic DNA was isolated from the sorted cells. The immunoSEQ Assay was used to sequence the TCRbeta CDR3 regions. This is the immuneACCESS table as TCRdb keeps it, with only in-frame sequences that have V and J called. A part of the clones is gone; compared with another copy, unresolved V genes explain less than half, and the rest is unexplained. For this sample there are roughly 75,000 clones; approximately 90% appear just once. The ten largest account for about 6.3% of the sample. The trial excluded patients who had a history of autoimmune disease or who were on systemic immunosuppression. Peripheral blood for TCR sequencing was collected from all dose cohorts at baseline, on cycle 4 day 1, and on cycle 7 day 1. Samples were obtained from an open-label, multicenter, first-in-human phase I dose-escalation trial of ivuxolimab. Adults with locally advanced or metastatic melanoma, renal cell, hepatocellular, or head and neck squamous cell carcinoma were enrolled in the trial. Before TCR sequencing, CD4+ T cells and CD8+ T cells were sorted from peripheral blood as separate populations.

Between the V and J ends, shortened by 1 base and 8 bases respectively, the junction contains 6 bases. The CDR3, from cysteine to phenylalanine, totals 12 residues. Only the CDR3 DNA is retained, 36 bases long and in frame from the first base. From the germline V gene, CDR1 is MGHRA and CDR2 is YSYEKL. The V and J genes are TRBV4-1 and TRBJ2-1; the D segment cannot be called with confidence. This receptor was taken from an adult with an advanced solid tumor such as melanoma, head and neck, liver or kidney cancer. The sample in question was CD4+ or CD8+ T cells sorted from blood, obtained in a trial of the OX40 agonist ivuxolimab. The sequence in DNA is TGCGCCAGCAGCCAAGTGGTGGATGAGCAGTTCTTC. This encodes CASSQVVDEQFF.